A single sample gave rise to the 8 T cell receptor beta chains below, sequenced in a study of control samples from healthy donors and cancer patients. Repertoires were generated with immunoSEQ multiplex PCR, while TCRdb's copy carries only in-frame clones and drops some. The sample holds about 160,000 clones; roughly 94% are singletons and the top ten take around 15%. The source material was PBMCs. These receptors were obtained from a man between 60 and 70 years old with colorectal cancer.

As regards this clone: Within the sample, other DNA sequences also encode this same CDR3. The chain uses TRBV7-2 and TRBJ1-3; D is unresolved. The CDR3 totals 14 residues. Between the trimmed V and J ends, which lost 5 bases and 0 bases, there was a span of 8 bases. Per the germline V gene, CDR1 is SGHTA and CDR2 is FQGNSA. In DNA form, the CDR3 reads TGTGCCAGCAGCCTAGACATCTCTGGAAACACCATATATTTT. Amino acids: CASSLDISGNTIYF.

This rearrangement joins TRBV24-1 to TRBJ2-3; D remains unclear. V lost 9 bases, J lost 7 bases, and 22 bases lay in between. Germline V gives CDR1 KGHDR, CDR2 SFDVKD. The CDR3 length is 15 residues. CDR3 sequence: CATPWMGHYRNTQYF. CDR3 in DNA: TGTGCCACCCCATGGATGGGCCACTACCGCAATACGCAGTATTTT.

This clone was detected once. The chain carries TRBV6-5 and TRBJ2-6; no clear D. CDR1 is MNHEY and CDR2 is SVGAGI in the germline V gene. CDR3 length: 14 residues. V was pared by 2 bases and J by 4 bases, with 6 bases between. CDR3 loop: CASSYVTGANVLTF. CDR3 coding DNA: TGTGCCAGCAGTTACGTGACGGGGGCCAACGTCCTGACTTTC.

The CDR3: CASSFRTGDTEAFF. In DNA, the CDR3 is TGTGCCAGCAGCTTTCGGACAGGGGATACTGAAGCTTTCTTT. The V gene is TRBV7-2, the J gene TRBJ1-1; 9 bases line up with TRBD1. The V and J ends lost 3 bases and 5 bases, in that order; junction bases with no gene match: 4. Germline V gene lookup returns CDR1 SGHTA and CDR2 FQGNSA. The CDR3 length is 14 residues. Based on the CDR3 plus reference TRBV7-2 and TRBJ1-1, the full variable domain is GAGVSQSPSNKVTEKGKDVELRCDPISGHTALYWYRQSLGQGLEFLIYFQGNSAPDKSGLPSDRFSAERTGGSVSTLTIQRTQQEDSAVYLCASSFRTGDTEAFFGQGTRLTVV.

This sequence joins TRBV5-4 and TRBJ2-5; TRBD2 matches 9 bases. This CDR3 comprises 15 residues. V was clipped by 4 bases and J by 7 bases; unmatched bases: 11. Looked up from germline, CDR1 is SGHNT and CDR2 is YYREEE (reference sequence). This chain's CDR3 is CASSEASGVGGTQYF. For the CDR3, the DNA is TGTGCCAGCAGCGAGGCTAGCGGGGTGGGGGGGACCCAGTACTTC.

The V call is TRBV5-4, the J call TRBJ2-1; no clear D gene. The CDR3 is 13 residues long. V lost 1 base and J 5 bases, leaving 7 bases between the germline ends. Germline CDR1 and CDR2: SGHNT and YYREEE (reference sequence). CDR3 sequence: CASSLQENNEQFF. The CDR3 nucleotides are TGTGCCAGCAGCTTGCAAGAGAACAATGAGCAGTTCTTC.

This rearrangement joins TRBV24-1 to TRBJ2-7; D may be TRBD1 (6 bases). With 4 bases removed from V and 3 bases from J, the gap between germline ends came to 9 bases. There are 13 residues in the CDR3. Per germline, CDR1 KGHDR and CDR2 SFDVKD. The CDR3 nucleotides read TGTGCCACCAGTGACCCGGGACACTACGAGCAGTACTTC. Its translation is CATSDPGHYEQYF.

Comments on this clone: At the DNA level, this CDR3 is encoded by other sequences in the same sample as well. This chain's CDR3 is CASSYSGRTNEKLFF. The CDR3 coding sequence is TGTGCCAGCAGTTATTCCGGGCGAACTAATGAAAAACTGTTTTTT. This chain joins TRBV6-5 and TRBJ1-4, with D uncertain. Trimming shortened V by 3 bases and J by 1 base, and 9 bases separated the two germline ends. CDR3 length: 15 amino acids. Per the germline V gene, CDR1 is MNHEY and CDR2 is SVGAGI.